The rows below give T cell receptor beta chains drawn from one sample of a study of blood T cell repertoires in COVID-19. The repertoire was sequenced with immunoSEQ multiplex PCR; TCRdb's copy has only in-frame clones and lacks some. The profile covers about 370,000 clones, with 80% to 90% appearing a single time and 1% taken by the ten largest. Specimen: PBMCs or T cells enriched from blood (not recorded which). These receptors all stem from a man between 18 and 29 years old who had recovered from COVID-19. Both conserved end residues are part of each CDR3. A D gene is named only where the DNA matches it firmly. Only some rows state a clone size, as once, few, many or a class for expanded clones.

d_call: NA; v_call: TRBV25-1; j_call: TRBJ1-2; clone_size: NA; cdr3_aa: CASSASGIVGYGYTF; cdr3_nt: TGTGCCAGCAGTGCTTCAGGGATCGTTGGCTATGGCTACACCTTC
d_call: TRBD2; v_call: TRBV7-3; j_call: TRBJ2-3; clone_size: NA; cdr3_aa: CASSLGVKSGRAGDTQYF; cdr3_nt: TGTGCCAGCAGCTTAGGGGTCAAGAGCGGGAGGGCCGGAGATACGCAGTATTTT
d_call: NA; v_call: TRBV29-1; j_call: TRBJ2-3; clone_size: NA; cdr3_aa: CSVGGEGGDTQYF; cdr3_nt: TGCAGCGTTGGAGGCGAAGGTGGAGATACGCAGTATTTT
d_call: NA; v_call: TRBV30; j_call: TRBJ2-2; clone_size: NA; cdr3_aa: CAWSDGRYPGELFF; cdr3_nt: TGTGCCTGGAGTGACGGGAGATACCCCGGGGAGCTGTTTTTT
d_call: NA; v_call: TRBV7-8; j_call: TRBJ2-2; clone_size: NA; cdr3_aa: CASSLVDGELFF; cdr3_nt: TGTGCCAGCAGCTTAGTAGACGGGGAGCTGTTTTTT
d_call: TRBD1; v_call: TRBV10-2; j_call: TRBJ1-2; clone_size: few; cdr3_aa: CASSESTGYGYTF; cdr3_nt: TGCGCCAGCAGTGAGTCGACAGGGTATGGCTACACCTTC
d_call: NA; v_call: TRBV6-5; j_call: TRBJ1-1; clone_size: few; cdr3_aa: CASSYEVSFTEAFF; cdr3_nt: TGTGCCAGCAGTTACGAGGTTTCTTTCACTGAAGCTTTCTTT
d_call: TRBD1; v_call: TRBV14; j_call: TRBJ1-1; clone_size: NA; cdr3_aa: CASSQDSDRANTEAFF; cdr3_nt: TGTGCCAGCAGCCAAGATTCGGACAGGGCCAACACTGAAGCTTTCTTT
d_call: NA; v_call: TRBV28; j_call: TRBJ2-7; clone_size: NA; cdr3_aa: CASSLPGDEQYF; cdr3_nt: TGTGCCAGCAGTTTACCAGGGGACGAGCAGTACTTC
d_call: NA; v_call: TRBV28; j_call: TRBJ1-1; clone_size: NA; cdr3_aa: CASSGPGQSTEAFF; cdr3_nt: TGTGCCAGCAGTGGGCCGGGACAATCCACTGAAGCTTTCTTT
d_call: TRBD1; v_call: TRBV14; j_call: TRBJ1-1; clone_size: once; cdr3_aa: CASSQHRGTEAFF; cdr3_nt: TGTGCCAGCAGCCAGCACAGGGGTACTGAAGCTTTCTTT
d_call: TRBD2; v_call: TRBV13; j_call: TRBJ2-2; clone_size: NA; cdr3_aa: CASSFPSSRGGTGELFF; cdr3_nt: TGTGCCAGCAGCTTTCCCTCTTCACGGGGGGGTACCGGGGAGCTGTTTTTT
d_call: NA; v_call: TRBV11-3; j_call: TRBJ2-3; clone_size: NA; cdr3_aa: CASSLGDGFADTQYF; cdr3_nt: TGTGCCAGCAGCTTAGGAGACGGGTTCGCAGATACGCAGTATTTT
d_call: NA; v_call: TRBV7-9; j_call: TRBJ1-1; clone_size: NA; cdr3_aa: CASSLTTDRIEAFF; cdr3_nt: TGTGCCAGCAGCTTAACCACCGACAGAATAGAAGCTTTCTTT
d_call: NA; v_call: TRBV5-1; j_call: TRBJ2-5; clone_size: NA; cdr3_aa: CASSFKQFQETQYF; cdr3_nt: TGCGCCAGCAGCTTCAAACAGTTCCAAGAGACCCAGTACTTC
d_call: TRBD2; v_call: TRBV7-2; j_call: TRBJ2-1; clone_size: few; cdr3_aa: CASSPARAGGPKLF; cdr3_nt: TGTGCCAGCAGCCCAGCCCGAGCGGGGGGGCCGAAGCTCTTC
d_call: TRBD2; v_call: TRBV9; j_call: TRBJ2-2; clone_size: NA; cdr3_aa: CASSARPGTSGVNTGELFF; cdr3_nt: TGTGCCAGCAGCGCCCGCCCTGGGACTAGCGGGGTGAACACCGGGGAGCTGTTTTTT
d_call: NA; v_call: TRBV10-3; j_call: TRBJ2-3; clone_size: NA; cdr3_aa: CAISENAGTVTQYF; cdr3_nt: TGTGCCATCAGTGAGAATGCAGGGACTGTTACGCAGTATTTT
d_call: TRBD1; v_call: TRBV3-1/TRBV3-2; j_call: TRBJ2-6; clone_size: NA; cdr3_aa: CASSHLTGVPGANVLTF; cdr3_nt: TGTGCCAGCAGCCATTTGACAGGGGTACCTGGGGCCAACGTCCTGACTTTC
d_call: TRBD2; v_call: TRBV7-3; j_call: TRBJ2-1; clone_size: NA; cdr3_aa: CASSPGTSGKQFF; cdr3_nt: TGTGCCAGCAGCCCCGGGACTAGCGGGAAACAGTTCTTC
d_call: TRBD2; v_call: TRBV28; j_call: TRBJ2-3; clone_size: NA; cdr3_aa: CASTKPRLAGSTDTQYF; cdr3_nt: TGTGCCAGCACCAAGCCCCGACTAGCGGGCAGCACAGATACGCAGTATTTT
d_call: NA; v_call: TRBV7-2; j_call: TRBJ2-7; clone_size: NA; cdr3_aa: CASSSTTRAGEQYF; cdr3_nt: TGTGCCAGCAGCTCCACCACCAGGGCGGGAGAGCAGTACTTC
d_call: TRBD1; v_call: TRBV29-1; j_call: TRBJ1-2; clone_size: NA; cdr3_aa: CSGQGATGYTF; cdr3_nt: TGCAGCGGACAGGGGGCGACGGGCTACACCTTC
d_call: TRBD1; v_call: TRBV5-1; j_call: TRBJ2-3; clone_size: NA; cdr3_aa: CASSLGGTGQIGTDTQYF; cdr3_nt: TGCGCCAGCAGCTTAGGGGGGACAGGGCAAATAGGTACAGATACGCAGTATTTT
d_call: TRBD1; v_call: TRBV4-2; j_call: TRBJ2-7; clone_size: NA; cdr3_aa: CASSQGTGLLYEQYF; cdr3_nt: TGTGCCAGCAGCCAGGGGACAGGGCTACTCTACGAGCAGTACTTC
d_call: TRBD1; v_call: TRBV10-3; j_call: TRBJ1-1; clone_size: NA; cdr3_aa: CAIKGDRDTEAFF; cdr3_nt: TGTGCCATCAAAGGGGACAGGGACACTGAAGCTTTCTTT
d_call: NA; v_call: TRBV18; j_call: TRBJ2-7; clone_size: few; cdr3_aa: CASSPSRDNYEQYF; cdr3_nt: TGTGCCAGCTCACCAAGCAGGGATAACTACGAGCAGTACTTC
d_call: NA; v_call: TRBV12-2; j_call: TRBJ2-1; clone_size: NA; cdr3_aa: CASRSPDGLAGEGEQFF; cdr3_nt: TGTGCAAGTCGCTCACCTGATGGACTAGCGGGGGAAGGGGAGCAGTTCTTC
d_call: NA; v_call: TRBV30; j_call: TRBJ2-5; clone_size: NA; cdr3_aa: CAWSTGMQETQYF; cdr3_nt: TGTGCCTGGAGCACAGGGATGCAAGAGACCCAGTACTTC
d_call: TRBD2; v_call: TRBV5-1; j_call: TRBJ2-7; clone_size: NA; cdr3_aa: CASSPIAGVGLNEQYF; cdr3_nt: TGCGCCAGCAGCCCTATTGCGGGGGTCGGTCTCAACGAGCAGTACTTC
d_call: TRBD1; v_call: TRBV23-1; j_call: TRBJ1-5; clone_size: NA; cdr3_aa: CASSQDRGGNQPQHF; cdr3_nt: TGCGCCAGCAGTCAAGACAGGGGGGGCAATCAGCCCCAGCATTTT
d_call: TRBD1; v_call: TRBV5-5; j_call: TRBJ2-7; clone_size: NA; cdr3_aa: CASSLGPGQHYEQYF; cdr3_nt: TGTGCCAGCAGCTTGGGCCCGGGACAGCACTACGAGCAGTACTTC
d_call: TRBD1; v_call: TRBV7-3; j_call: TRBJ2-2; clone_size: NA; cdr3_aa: CASSLTGQAAGELFF; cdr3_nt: TGTGCCAGCAGCTTAACGGGACAGGCCGCCGGGGAGCTGTTTTTT
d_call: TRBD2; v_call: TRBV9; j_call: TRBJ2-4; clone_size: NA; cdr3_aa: CASSLGTSGGVLAKNIQYF; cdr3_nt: TGTGCCAGCAGCCTAGGGACTAGCGGGGGGGTTCTAGCCAAAAACATTCAGTACTTC
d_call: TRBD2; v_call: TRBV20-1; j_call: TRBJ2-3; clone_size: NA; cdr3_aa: CSASHSGGGTDTQYF; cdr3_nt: TGCAGTGCTAGTCATAGCGGGGGGGGCACAGATACGCAGTATTTT
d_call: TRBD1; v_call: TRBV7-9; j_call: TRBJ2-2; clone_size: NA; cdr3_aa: CASRQDRAAKWAGELFF; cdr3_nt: TGTGCCAGCAGACAGGACAGGGCGGCGAAGTGGGCCGGGGAGCTGTTTTTT
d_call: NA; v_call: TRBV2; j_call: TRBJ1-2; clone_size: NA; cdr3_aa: CASSVPDNNYGYTF; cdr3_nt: TGTGCCAGCAGTGTACCGGACAATAACTATGGCTACACCTTC
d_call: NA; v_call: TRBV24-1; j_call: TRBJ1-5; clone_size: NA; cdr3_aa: CATSDETGLQPQHF; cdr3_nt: TGTGCCACCAGTGATGAAACAGGTTTGCAGCCCCAGCATTTT
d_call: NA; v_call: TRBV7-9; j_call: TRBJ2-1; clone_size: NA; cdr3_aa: CASSLYQGTLATQNNEQFF; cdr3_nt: TGTGCCAGCAGCTTGTATCAGGGGACGCTAGCAACCCAAAACAATGAGCAGTTCTTC
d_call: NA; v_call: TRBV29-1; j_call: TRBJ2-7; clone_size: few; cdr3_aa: CSVKGTYYEQYF; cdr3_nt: TGCAGCGTTAAAGGGACTTACTACGAGCAGTACTTC
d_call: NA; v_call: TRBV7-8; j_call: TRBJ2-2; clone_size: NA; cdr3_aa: CASSFVWAANTGELFF; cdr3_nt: TGTGCCAGCAGCTTCGTTTGGGCAGCTAACACCGGGGAGCTGTTTTTT
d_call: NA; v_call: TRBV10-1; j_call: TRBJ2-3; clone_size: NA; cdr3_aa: CASSPHTTAGPGGDTQYF; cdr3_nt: TGCGCCAGCAGTCCTCACACAACGGCGGGGCCGGGTGGAGATACGCAGTATTTT
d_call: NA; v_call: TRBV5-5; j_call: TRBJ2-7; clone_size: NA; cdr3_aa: CASSLEVRSYEQYF; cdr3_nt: TGTGCCAGCAGCTTGGAAGTGCGCTCCTACGAGCAGTACTTC
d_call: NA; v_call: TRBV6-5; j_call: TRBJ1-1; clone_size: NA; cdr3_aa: CASSYSLGGNTEAFF; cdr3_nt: TGTGCCAGCAGTTACTCCTTGGGGGGAAACACTGAAGCTTTCTTT
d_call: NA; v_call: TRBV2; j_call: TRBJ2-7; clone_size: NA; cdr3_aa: CASEDAGQTPYEQYF; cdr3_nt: TGTGCCAGCGAAGATGCGGGACAGACTCCCTACGAGCAGTACTTC